This TCR beta chain was sequenced for a study of T cell responses to AZD1222 COVID-19 vaccine. Study-level points and caveats: Donors, mostly white British, included more females; clonal diversity was possibly underestimated. Dominant at 160-218 and 743-854, vaccine-associated CD4 TCRs also spanned spike.

This clone was seen just once. Its target is not known. The V gene end was trimmed by 7 bases and the J gene end by 6 bases; junction bases not matched to a gene: 6. CDR1 is SGHVS and CDR2 is FQNEAQ in the germline V gene. The CDR3 length is 14 residues. This table comes from immunoSEQ multiplex PCR, and its TCRdb copy is limited to in-frame clones, with some not included. This repertoire shows some 110,000 clones, over 90% found once; its top ten account for around 5%. The material was peripheral blood, obtained on day 0 of AZD1222 vaccination. This rearrangement joins TRBV7-8 to TRBJ2-2; 9 nucleotides line up with TRBD1. The origin of this receptor is an adult in good health. CDR3 sequence: CASIRTGVAGELFF. CDR3 nucleotides: TGTGCCAGCATAAGGACAGGGGTGGCCGGGGAGCTGTTTTTT. Full variable domain (missing parts from reference TRBV7-8 and TRBJ2-2): GAGVSQSPRYKVAKRGQDVALRCDPISGHVSLFWYQQALGQGPEFLTYFQNEAQLDKSGLPSDRFFAERPEGSVSTLKIQRTQQEDSAVYLCASIRTGVAGELFFGEGSRLTVL.